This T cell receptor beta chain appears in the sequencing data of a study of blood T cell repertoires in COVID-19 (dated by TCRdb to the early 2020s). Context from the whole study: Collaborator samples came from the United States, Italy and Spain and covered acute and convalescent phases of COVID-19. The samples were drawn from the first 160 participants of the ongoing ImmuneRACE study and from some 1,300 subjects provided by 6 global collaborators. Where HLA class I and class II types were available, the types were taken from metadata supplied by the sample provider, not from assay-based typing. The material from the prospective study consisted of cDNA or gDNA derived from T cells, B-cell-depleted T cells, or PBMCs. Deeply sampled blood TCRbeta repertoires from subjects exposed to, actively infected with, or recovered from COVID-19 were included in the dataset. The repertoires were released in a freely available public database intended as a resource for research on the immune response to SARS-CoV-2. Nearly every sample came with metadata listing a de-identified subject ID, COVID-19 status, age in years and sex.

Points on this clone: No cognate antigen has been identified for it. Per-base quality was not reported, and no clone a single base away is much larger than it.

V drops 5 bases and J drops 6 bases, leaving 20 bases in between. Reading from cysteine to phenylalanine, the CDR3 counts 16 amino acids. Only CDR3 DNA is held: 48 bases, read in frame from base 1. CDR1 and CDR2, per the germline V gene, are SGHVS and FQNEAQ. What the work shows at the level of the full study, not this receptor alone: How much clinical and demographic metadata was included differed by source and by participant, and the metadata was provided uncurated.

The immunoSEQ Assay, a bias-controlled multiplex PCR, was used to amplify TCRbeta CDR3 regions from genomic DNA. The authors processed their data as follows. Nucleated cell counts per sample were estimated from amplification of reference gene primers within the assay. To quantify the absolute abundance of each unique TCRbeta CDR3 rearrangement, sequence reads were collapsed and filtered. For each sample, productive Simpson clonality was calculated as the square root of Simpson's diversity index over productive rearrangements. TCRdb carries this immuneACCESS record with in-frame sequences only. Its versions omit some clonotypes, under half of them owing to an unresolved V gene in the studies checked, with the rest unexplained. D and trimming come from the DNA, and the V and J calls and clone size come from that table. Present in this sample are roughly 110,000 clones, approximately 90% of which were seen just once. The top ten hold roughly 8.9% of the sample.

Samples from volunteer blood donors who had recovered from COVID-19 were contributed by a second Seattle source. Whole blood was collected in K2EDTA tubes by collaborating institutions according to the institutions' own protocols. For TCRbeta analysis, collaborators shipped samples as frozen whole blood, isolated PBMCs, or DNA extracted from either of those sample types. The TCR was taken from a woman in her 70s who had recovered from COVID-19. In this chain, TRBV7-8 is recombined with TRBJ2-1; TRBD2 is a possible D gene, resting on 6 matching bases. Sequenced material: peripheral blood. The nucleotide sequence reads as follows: TGTGCCAGCAGCCTTCTAGCGACACTACACCTCAATGAGCAGTTCTTC. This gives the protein CASSLLATLHLNEQFF.